The sample holds one count of the clone carrying this T cell receptor beta chain. TCRdb's table, derived via immunoSEQ multiplex PCR, lists solely in-frame clones and lacks some. This sample has under 75,000 clones; 80% to 95% occur once, and the top ten carry approximately 2.4%. Time point meaning: baseline, week 1 (first vaccination visit). This sample's treatment: pre-vaccination baseline after standard-of-care therapy. CDR1 is MNHNY, CDR2 SVGAGI, per germline (reference sequence). V lost 10 bases and J 3 bases, leaving 22 bases between the germline ends. The CDR3 has 16 residues. This sample was taken from a study of a mutant IDH1 vaccine in newly diagnosed glioma.

Material: PBMCs, obtained from a glioma patient treated with radiotherapy, temozolomide or both. This TCR derives from a man aged 45-60 years with glioma. This rearrangement joins TRBV6-6 to TRBJ1-5; tentative D call: TRBD1 (6 bases). CDR3 nucleotide sequence: TGTGCCACCCTAGGGGAAGGACAGTCCTTCAATCAGCCCCAGCATTTT. This gives the protein CATLGEGQSFNQPQHF.